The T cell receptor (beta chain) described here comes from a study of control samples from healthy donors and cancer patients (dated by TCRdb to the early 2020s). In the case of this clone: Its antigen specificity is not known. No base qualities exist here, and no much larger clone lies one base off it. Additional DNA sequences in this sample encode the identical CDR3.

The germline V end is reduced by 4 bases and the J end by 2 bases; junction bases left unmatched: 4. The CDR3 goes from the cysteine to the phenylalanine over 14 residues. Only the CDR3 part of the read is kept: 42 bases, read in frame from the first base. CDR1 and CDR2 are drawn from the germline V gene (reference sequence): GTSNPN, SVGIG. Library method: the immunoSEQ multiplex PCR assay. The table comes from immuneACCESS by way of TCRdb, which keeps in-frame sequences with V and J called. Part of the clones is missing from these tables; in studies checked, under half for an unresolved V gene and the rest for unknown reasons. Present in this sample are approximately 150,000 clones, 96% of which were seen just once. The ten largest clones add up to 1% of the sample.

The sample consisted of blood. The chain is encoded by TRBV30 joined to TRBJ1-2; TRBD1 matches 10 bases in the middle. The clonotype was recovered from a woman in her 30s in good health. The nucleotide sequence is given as TGTGCCTGGACTAGGGACAGGGGAAACTATGGCTACACCTTC. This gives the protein CAWTRDRGNYGYTF.